This TCR beta chain was sequenced for a study of blood T cell repertoires in COVID-19 (TCRdb year 2020). Broadly, across the study: Samples from collaborators originated in the United States, Italy and Spain and spanned both the acute and convalescent phases of COVID-19. Samples came from the ongoing ImmuneRACE study (first 160 participants) plus 1,254 subjects from 6 global collaborators. Deeply sampled blood TCRbeta repertoires from subjects exposed to, actively infected with, or recovered from COVID-19 were included in the dataset. Where available, HLA class I and class II types were obtained from metadata supplied by the sample provider rather than from assay-based typing. Sample metadata almost always included a de-identified subject ID, COVID-19 status, age in years and sex. The material from the prospective study consisted of cDNA or gDNA derived from T cells, B-cell-depleted T cells, or PBMCs. The repertoires were made available in a free public database intended to serve as a resource for research on the immune response to SARS-CoV-2. Study-wide findings and limitations: The amount of clinical and demographic metadata varied by source and participant and was provided uncurated.

Concerning this clone: It lacks a known antigen. One base away there is no much larger clone; base qualities are not given.

Whole blood was collected in K2EDTA tubes by collaborating institutions according to the institutions' own protocols. For TCRbeta analysis, collaborators shipped samples as frozen whole blood, isolated PBMCs, or DNA extracted from either of those sample types. TCRbeta CDR3 regions were amplified from genomic DNA by means of the immunoSEQ Assay, a bias-controlled multiplex PCR. Per the original workflow: Nucleated cell counts per sample were estimated from amplification of reference gene primers within the assay. To quantify the absolute abundance of each unique TCRbeta CDR3 rearrangement, sequence reads were collapsed and filtered. For each sample, productive Simpson clonality was calculated by taking the square root of Simpson's diversity index across productive rearrangements. TCRdb re-hosts the immuneACCESS table, in-frame sequences only. Its copies lack some clones; in the studies checked, an unresolved V gene accounts for under half of them, and the cause for the rest is not known. That table furnishes V, J and clone size, whereas the DNA furnished D and trimming. This sample has 74,000 or so clones in its table, and approximately 92% of those were observed once. In total, the top ten clones hold 8% to 10% of the sample.

The germline V gene provides CDR1 SNHLY and CDR2 FYNNEI. V drops 5 bases and J drops 4 bases, leaving 13 bases in between. Measured from the cysteine to the phenylalanine, the CDR3 is 14 residues long. CDR3 DNA only is kept here, 42 bases in frame from base 1. This chain is built from TRBV2 and TRBJ2-3, and perhaps TRBD1 as D gene, on 5 matching bases. Sequenced material: peripheral blood. This clonotype was sampled from a man aged 45 to 65 with active COVID-19. The CDR3 sequence is CASSFRGRADTQYF. The bases read TGTGCCAGCAGTTTTCGAGGCAGGGCAGATACGCAGTATTTT.